Below, one TCR beta chain is given with its context. These data come from a study of blood T cell repertoires in COVID-19. Turning to the study itself: Samples of COVID-19 (acute and convalescent) were obtained from the United States, Italy and Spain. T cells, B-cell-depleted T cells, or PBMCs supplied cDNA or gDNA.

The CDR3 runs to 15 residues. V was cut by 5 bases and J by 6 bases, with 16 bases left in between. CDR1 SGHTA and CDR2 FQGTGA come from the germline V gene. As originally analysed: Reference gene primers were amplified, and this amplification served to estimate nucleated cell counts. Sequencing used immunoSEQ multiplex PCR; TCRdb keeps in-frame clones, though not all of them. That table gives V, J and clone size, and the DNA gave D and trimming. The sample lists nearly 200,000 clones; around four fifths were seen once. V is TRBV7-3 and J is TRBJ2-2; a weak D match, TRBD2 (7 bases). The receptor's source is a woman between 65 and 79 years old with active or convalescent COVID-19. Sequencing used peripheral blood. CDR3 protein: CASSPEGGSAGELFF. In DNA form, the CDR3 reads TGTGCCAGCAGCCCGGAGGGGGGGTCGGCCGGGGAGCTGTTTTTT.